Below are 24 T cell receptor beta chains sequenced from a single sample in a study of response to subunit inactivated influenza vaccine. Via MiXCR, TCRdb re-called the RT-PCR reads, giving one row per CDR3 protein. The table has roughly 570,000 distinct CDR3 sequences, 12% to 15% seen once. Sequences were derived from PBMCs from blood, sampled roughly 12 days after vaccination. These receptors were obtained from a man aged 50 to 60 who received an inactivated influenza vaccine.

The sample holds a few counts of this clonotype. This chain links TRBV6-5 with TRBJ1-1; D is unclear. Looked up from germline, CDR1 is MNHEY and CDR2 is SVGAGI. V was trimmed by 2 bases and J by 6 bases, leaving 16 bases between them. There are 15 residues in the CDR3. CDR3 sequence: CASSYGRVETAEAFF. In DNA, the CDR3 is TGTGCCAGCAGTTACGGGAGGGTTGAAACCGCTGAAGCTTTCTTT.

The table lists this clonotype with a few counts. The chain has TRBV4-3 and TRBJ2-1; D unclear. The CDR3 extends over 16 amino acids. Looked up from germline, CDR1 is LGHNA and CDR2 is YSLEER. V shed 0 bases and J shed 2 bases, with 11 bases lying between them. The CDR3 loop is CASSQDLGSPYNEQFF. The CDR3 nucleotides read TGCGCCAGCAGCCAAGATCTGGGCAGCCCCTACAATGAGCAGTTCTTC.

This clonotype appeared a few times. The J gene is TRBJ1-1, the V gene TRBV2; the D gene is possibly TRBD1 (5 bases). Trimming removed 4 bases at V and 8 bases at J, with 17 bases between. Per germline, CDR1 SNHLY and CDR2 FYNNEI. This CDR3 has 14 residues. CDR3 sequence reads: CASSVGPLEAEAFF. The DNA of the CDR3 is TGTGCCAGCAGTGTGGGACCACTAGAGGCGGAAGCTTTCTTT.

This clonotype was counted only a few times. The chain couples TRBV3-1 to TRBJ2-5, with 10 bases identical to TRBD2. With 4 bases clipped from V and 4 bases from J, the junction kept 6 bases outside the gene matches. The germline CDR1 and CDR2 sequences are LGHDT and YNNKEL (reference sequence). The CDR3 runs 15 residues. This CDR3 is CASSPGTSVPETQYF. The CDR3 nucleotides are TGTGCCAGCAGCCCTGGGACTAGCGTGCCAGAGACCCAGTACTTC.

Here the CDR3 DNA reads TGTGCCAGCAGCAGTATTGTGGGGACTTATACGCAGTATTTT. Its translation is CASSSIVGTYTQYF. J is TRBJ2-3 and V is TRBV5-8; tentative D call: TRBD2 (6 bases). This CDR3 has 14 amino acids. Deletions cut 4 bases from V and 7 bases from J, with 16 bases between. CDR1 and CDR2 from the germline V gene are SGHTS and YDEGEE.

V is TRBV7-8 and J is TRBJ2-5; D tentatively reads TRBD1 or TRBD2 (5 bases each). This CDR3 region has 15 residues. CDR1 is SGHVS, CDR2 FQNEAQ, per germline. Trimming removed 3 bases at V and 7 bases at J, with 18 bases between. The DNA for the CDR3 is TGTGCCAGCAGCTTCCTCGGGACCCGACGGGGGACCCAGTACTTC. Translation: CASSFLGTRRGTQYF.

The rearrangement joins TRBV12-3 or TRBV12-4 to TRBJ1-1, with D maybe TRBD1 (5 bases). The CDR3 covers 14 residues. The V end lost 2 bases, the J end lost 11 bases, and 18 bases lay between the germline ends. The CDR3 sequence: CASSLYQGRVGAFF. The DNA of the CDR3 is TGTGCCAGCAGTTTATACCAGGGTCGGGTAGGGGCTTTCTTT.

The chain is built from TRBV6-5 and TRBJ1-1, with 9 bases that match TRBD1. The junction had 2 bases not matched to a gene; V was cut back by 2 bases and J by 1 base. This CDR3 has 15 amino acids. Germline loops: CDR1 MNHEY, CDR2 SVGAGI. The CDR3 sequence: CASSYMGQGNTEAFF. CDR3 DNA: TGTGCCAGCAGTTACATGGGACAGGGGAACACTGAAGCTTTCTTT.

Note on this clonotype: A much larger clone sits a single nucleotide away, making a read error possible. This chain joins TRBV12-3 or TRBV12-4 and TRBJ2-7; no clear D gene. This CDR3 has 11 residues. CDR3 in DNA: TGTGCCAACAGTTTAAGGAGCGAGCAGTACTTC. This translates into CANSLRSEQYF.

The table lists this clonotype with a few counts. This chain joins TRBV30 and TRBJ2-3; weak D call: TRBD1 (6 bases). The CDR3 loop spans 15 amino acids. V dropped 2 bases and J dropped 9 bases, with 21 bases sitting between them. CDR1 is GTSNPN and CDR2 is SVGIG in the germline V gene (reference sequence). In DNA form, the CDR3 reads TGTGCCTGGAGTCGGGACACGATAGTTGGATCGACGCAGTATTTT. Translated: CAWSRDTIVGSTQYF.

The table lists this clonotype with many counts. The chain couples TRBV13 to TRBJ2-1; no reliable D call. From germline, CDR1 is PRHDT and CDR2 FYEKMQ (reference sequence). V was clipped by 0 bases and J by 8 bases, with 8 bases between them. The CDR3 is made up of 13 amino acids. The CDR3 loop is CASSLGLKDEQFF. The CDR3 DNA is TGTGCCAGCAGCTTAGGCCTAAAGGATGAGCAGTTCTTC.

CDR3 protein: CASSLVGNIQYF. Written as DNA, the CDR3 is TGTGCCAGCAGTTTAGTAGGGAACATTCAGTACTTC. This chain links TRBV12-3 or TRBV12-4 with TRBJ2-4; D gene ambiguous. This CDR3 has 12 residues. Trimming left V 1 base short and J 7 bases short, with 5 bases between.

This clonotype came up many times. V gene TRBV10-3 combines with J gene TRBJ2-3; D unresolved. Trimming took off 7 bases at V and 0 bases at J, with 8 bases between the two ends. The CDR3 totals 13 residues. Germline loops: CDR1 ENHRY, CDR2 SYGVKD. CDR3 protein: CAITGGSTDTQYF. The CDR3 DNA reads TGTGCCATCACGGGCGGAAGCACAGATACGCAGTATTTT.

This clonotype appeared many times. The chain is built from TRBV20-1 and TRBJ2-1; 7 nucleotides line up with TRBD2. The CDR3 has 14 amino acids. Trimming cost V 1 base and J 8 bases; bases outside gene matches: 8. Germline V gene lookup returns CDR1 DFQATT and CDR2 SNEGSKA (reference sequence). The CDR3 coding sequence is TGCAGTGCTAGAGTGCCAGGGACTACCCATGAGCAGTTCTTC. Residues: CSARVPGTTHEQFF.

V is TRBV18 and J is TRBJ2-1; tentatively, D is TRBD2 (6 bases). CDR3 length equals 17 residues. The germline V and J ends were trimmed by 3 bases and 3 bases, with 18 bases remaining between them. Looked up from germline, CDR1 is KGHSH and CDR2 is LQKENI. The CDR3 nucleotides are TGTGCCAGCTCACCCATAATGGGACTTACCAACTACAATGAGCAGTTCTTC. Translation: CASSPIMGLTNYNEQFF.

This clonotype was detected a few times. The chain links TRBV20-1 to TRBJ2-1; D may be TRBD1 (5 bases). The CDR3 spans 14 residues. V lost 5 bases to trimming and J lost 0 bases, with 11 bases between them. Germline-derived CDR1 and CDR2 are DFQATT and SNEGSKA (reference sequence). CDR3 sequence (DNA): TGCAGTGCTGCACAGGCAAGCTCCTACAATGAGCAGTTCTTC. It encodes CSAAQASSYNEQFF.

This clonotype was seen only a few times. J is TRBJ1-6 and V is TRBV21-1; the table's D gene call, TRBD1, was not cross checked with the DNA. TRBV21-1 is annotated as a pseudogene. The CDR3 is made up of 14 amino acids. The CDR3 sequence is CASTGTATDSPLHF. The CDR3 bases are TGTGCCAGCACAGGGACCGCCACGGATTCACCCCTCCACTTT.

The gene calls are TRBV5-1 and TRBJ1-1; 8 bases map to TRBD1. Germline CDR1 SGHRS, CDR2 YFSETQ. The trim removed 3 bases at V and 1 base at J, leaving 5 bases unmatched. The CDR3 spans 15 residues. The CDR3 sequence: CASSWRTGKNTEAFF. The CDR3 DNA follows: TGCGCCAGCAGCTGGAGGACAGGGAAGAACACTGAAGCTTTCTTT.

This clonotype was seen a few times. The gene calls are TRBV2 and TRBJ1-2, with D uncertain. Germline V gene lookup returns CDR1 SNHLY and CDR2 FYNNEI. This CDR3 spans 11 amino acids. With 6 bases removed from V and 4 bases from J, the gap between germline ends came to 6 bases. Here the CDR3 DNA reads TGTGCCAGCAGGACCTCCTATGGCTACACCTTC. It yields the protein CASRTSYGYTF.

This chain uses TRBV30 with TRBJ2-7; D tentatively reads TRBD1 or TRBD2 (5 bases each). V lost 0 bases to trimming and J lost 2 bases, with 8 bases between them. Germline values: CDR1 GTSNPN, CDR2 SVGIG (reference sequence). This CDR3 has 13 residues. CDR3 in amino acids: CAWSVGEAYEQYF. In DNA, the CDR3 is TGTGCCTGGAGTGTGGGGGAAGCCTACGAGCAGTACTTC.

This clonotype has ten or more counts. The chain links TRBV12-3 or TRBV12-4 to TRBJ2-7; TRBD2 agrees at 10 bases. The V segment lost 3 bases and the J segment 6 bases; nucleotides outside the gene matches: 5. The CDR3 contains 14 residues. The CDR3 DNA sequence: TGTGCCAGCAGTTTTAGCGGGGGGAGTGGCGAGCAGTACTTC. Amino acid sequence: CASSFSGGSGEQYF.

The rearrangement joins TRBV11-2 to TRBJ2-1; D unresolved. V gave up 4 bases and J gave up 8 bases, with 15 bases separating them. CDR3 size: 14 residues. Per the germline V gene, CDR1 is SGHAT and CDR2 is FQNNGV. The CDR3 protein is CASSSIRRSHEQFF. In nucleotides, the CDR3 is TGTGCCAGCAGCTCCATCCGTCGATCCCATGAGCAGTTCTTC.

This clonotype was detected ten times or more. The V call is TRBV7-2, the J call TRBJ2-7; D possibly matches TRBD1 or TRBD2 (5 bases each). Between the trimmed V and J ends, which lost 1 base and 3 bases, there was a span of 13 bases. The CDR3 has 15 amino acids. The germline V gene encodes CDR1 SGHTA and CDR2 FQGNSA. The CDR3 here is CASSLVSGTGYEQYF. The CDR3 nucleotides read TGTGCCAGCAGCTTAGTCTCCGGGACCGGCTACGAGCAGTACTTC.

The rearrangement joins TRBV15 to TRBJ1-4; no firm D call. This CDR3 contains 14 residues. Deletions cut 4 bases from V and 7 bases from J, with 13 bases between. The germline V gene has CDR1 LNHNV and CDR2 YYDKDF (reference sequence). This CDR3 reads CATSTPWRVEKLFF. CDR3 in DNA: TGTGCCACCAGCACTCCCTGGCGGGTTGAAAAACTGTTTTTT.